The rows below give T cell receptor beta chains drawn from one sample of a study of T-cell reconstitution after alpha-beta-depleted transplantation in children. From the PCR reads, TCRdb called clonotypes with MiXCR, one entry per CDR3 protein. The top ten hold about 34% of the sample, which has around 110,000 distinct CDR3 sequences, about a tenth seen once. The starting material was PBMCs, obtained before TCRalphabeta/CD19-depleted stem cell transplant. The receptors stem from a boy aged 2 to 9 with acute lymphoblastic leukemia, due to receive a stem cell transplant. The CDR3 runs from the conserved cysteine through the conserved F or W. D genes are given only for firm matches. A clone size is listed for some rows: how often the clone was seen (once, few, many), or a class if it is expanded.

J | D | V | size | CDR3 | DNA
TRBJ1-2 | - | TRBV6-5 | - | CASTAGGGPNYGYTF | TGTGCCAGCACGGCGGGTGGGGGACCTAACTATGGCTACACCTTC
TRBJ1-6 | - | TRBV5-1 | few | CASSHYGPNSPLHF | TGCGCCAGCAGCCACTATGGGCCCAATTCACCCCTCCACTTT
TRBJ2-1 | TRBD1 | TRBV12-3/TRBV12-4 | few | CASSLKRGGFLQYEQFF | TGTGCCAGCAGTTTAAAGAGAGGGGGCTTTTTACAATATGAGCAGTTCTTC
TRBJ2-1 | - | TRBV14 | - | CASSLSRSSGQFF | TGTGCCAGCAGCCTAAGTAGGAGTAGCGGGCAGTTCTTC
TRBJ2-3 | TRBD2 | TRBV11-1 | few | CASSLRRRLADPEGTDTQYF | TGTGCCAGCAGCCTTAGAAGGAGACTAGCGGACCCCGAGGGCACAGATACGCAGTATTTT
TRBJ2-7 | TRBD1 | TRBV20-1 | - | CSASVPRQGSWEQYF | TGCAGTGCCAGTGTCCCCAGACAGGGTAGTTGGGAGCAGTACTTC
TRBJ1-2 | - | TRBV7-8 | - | CASSLEATYGYTF | TGTGCCAGCAGCTTAGAGGCCACTTATGGCTACACCTTC
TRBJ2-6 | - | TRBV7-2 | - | CASSSGGHISGANVLTF | TGTGCCAGCAGCTCCGGGGGACACATCTCTGGGGCCAACGTCCTGACTTTC
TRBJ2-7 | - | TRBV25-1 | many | CASSATQSSYEQYF | TGTGCCAGCAGTGCCACACAGAGTTCCTACGAGCAGTACTTC
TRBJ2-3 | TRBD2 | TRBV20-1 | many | CSARDFKGGGRDTQYF | TGCAGTGCTAGAGATTTCAAGGGCGGCGGGAGGGATACGCAGTATTTT
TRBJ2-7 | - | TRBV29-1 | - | CSVEEGSASYEQYF | TGCAGCGTTGAAGAGGGTTCTGCATCCTACGAGCAGTACTTC
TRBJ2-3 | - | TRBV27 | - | CASSLSPAVPDTQYF | TGTGCCAGCAGTTTATCCCCTGCGGTCCCAGATACGCAGTATTTT
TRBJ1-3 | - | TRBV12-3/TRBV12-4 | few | CASSLRFSGNTIYF | TGTGCCAGCAGTTTAAGGTTCTCTGGAAACACCATATATTTT
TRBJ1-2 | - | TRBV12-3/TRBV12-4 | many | CASTPQGVGTF | TGTGCCAGCACCCCACAGGGTGTGGGCACCTTC
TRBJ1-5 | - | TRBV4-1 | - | CASSQDSGSQPQHF | TGCGCCAGCAGCCAAGATAGCGGGTCTCAGCCCCAGCATTTT
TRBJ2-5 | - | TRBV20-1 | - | CSARDPSETQYF | TGCAGTGCTAGAGATCCCTCGGAGACCCAGTACTTC
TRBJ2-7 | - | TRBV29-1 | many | CSALQGGYEQYF | TGCAGCGCACTGCAGGGGGGATACGAGCAGTACTTC
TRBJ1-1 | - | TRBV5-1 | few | CASSLVANSNTEAFF | TGCGCCAGCAGCTTGGTAGCTAATTCGAACACTGAAGCTTTCTTT
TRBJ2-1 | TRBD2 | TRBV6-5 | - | CASSYNGLAYNNEQFF | TGTGCCAGCAGTTACAACGGACTAGCATACAACAATGAGCAGTTCTTC
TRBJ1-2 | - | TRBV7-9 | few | CASTADYGYTF | TGTGCCAGCACAGCAGACTATGGCTACACCTTC
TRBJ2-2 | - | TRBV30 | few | CAWSVRGRGGELFF | TGTGCCTGGAGTGTCCGGGGAAGGGGCGGGGAGCTGTTTTTT
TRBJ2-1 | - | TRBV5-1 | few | CASSFLTSNEQFF | TGCGCCAGCAGCTTCTTAACAAGCAATGAGCAGTTCTTC
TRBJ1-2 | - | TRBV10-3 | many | CAISERTDYGYTF | TGTGCCATCAGTGAGAGGACGGACTATGGCTACACCTTC
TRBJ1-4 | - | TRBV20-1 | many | CSARDPAGTSHEKLFF | TGCAGTGCTAGAGATCCGGCAGGGACATCCCATGAAAAACTGTTTTTT
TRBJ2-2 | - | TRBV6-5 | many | CASSYKNTGELFF | TGTGCCAGCAGTTACAAGAACACCGGGGAGCTGTTTTTT
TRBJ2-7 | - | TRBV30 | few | CAWSLRVVSEQYF | TGTGCCTGGAGTCTGAGGGTAGTCAGCGAGCAGTACTTC
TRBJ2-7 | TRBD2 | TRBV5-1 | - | CASSLGLAGAPEGRSVHEQYF | TGCGCCAGCAGCTTGGGACTAGCGGGAGCCCCGGAAGGACGATCGGTCCACGAGCAGTACTTC
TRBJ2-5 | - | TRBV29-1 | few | CSVGWTEETQYF | TGCAGCGTTGGGTGGACAGAAGAGACCCAGTACTTC
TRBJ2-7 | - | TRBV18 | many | CASSPQGNYEQYF | TGTGCCAGCTCACCACAGGGGAACTACGAGCAGTACTTC
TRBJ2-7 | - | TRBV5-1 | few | CASSSQGTGYEQYF | TGCGCCAGCAGCTCTCAGGGAACTGGCTACGAGCAGTACTTC
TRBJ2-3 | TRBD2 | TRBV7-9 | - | CASSFSSGGGTDTQYF | TGTGCCAGCAGCTTCTCCTCGGGGGGAGGCACAGATACGCAGTATTTT
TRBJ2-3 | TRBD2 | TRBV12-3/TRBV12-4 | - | CAISFASGRAVRTDTQYF | TGTGCCATCAGTTTTGCTAGCGGGAGGGCCGTCAGAACAGATACGCAGTATTTT
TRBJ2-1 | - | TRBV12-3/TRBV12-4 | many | CASRAIERHNEQFF | TGTGCCAGCAGGGCCATAGAGAGGCACAATGAGCAGTTCTTC
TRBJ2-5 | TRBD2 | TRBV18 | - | CASSPWLAEETQYF | TGTGCCAGCTCACCTTGGCTAGCGGAAGAGACCCAGTACTTC